These 15 T cell receptor beta chains were sequenced from one sample in a study of T cell responses to AZD1222 COVID-19 vaccine. Profiling relied on immunoSEQ multiplex PCR, and the TCRdb table lists in-frame clones only, not all of them. In the table there are 140,000 to 150,000 clones, approximately 85% of which are singletons. The sequences come from peripheral blood, collected on day 0 of AZD1222 vaccination. These receptors came from an adult in good health.

This clone was detected once. The chain is built from TRBV5-1 and TRBJ1-4, with 8 bases that match TRBD1. The germline CDR1 and CDR2 sequences are SGHRS and YFSETQ. The CDR3 runs to 17 residues. Trimming at V came to 3 bases and at J to 2 bases, leaving 9 bases not matched to a gene. The CDR3: CASSSGQGRSTNEKLFF. CDR3 DNA: TGCGCCAGCAGCTCTGGACAGGGTCGTTCGACTAATGAAAAACTGTTTTTT. Full variable domain (remainder filled in from reference TRBV5-1 and TRBJ1-4): KAGVTQTPRYLIKTRGQQVTLSCSPISGHRSVSWYQQTPGQGLQFLFEYFSETQRNKGNFPGRFSGRQFSNSRSEMNVSTLELGDSALYLCASSSGQGRSTNEKLFFGSGTQLSVL.

This sequence joins TRBV7-9 and TRBJ2-1; 8 bases fit TRBD1. The CDR3 consists of 15 residues. CDR1 is SEHNR, CDR2 FQNEAQ, per germline (reference sequence). Unmatched junction bases numbered 10, after V lost 5 bases and J lost 7 bases. This CDR3 is CASSPAWTGNNEQFF. Written as DNA, the CDR3 is TGTGCCAGCAGCCCCGCCTGGACAGGGAATAATGAGCAGTTCTTC.

The chain links TRBV27 to TRBJ2-7; weak D call: TRBD1 (5 bases). Trimming pared 2 bases from V and 3 bases from J, leaving 14 bases between. Per the germline V gene, CDR1 is MNHEY and CDR2 is SMNVEV (reference sequence). CDR3 length: 15 residues. The CDR3 bases are TGTGCCAGCAGTTTAGCCCCGCAGGGAAACTACGAGCAGTACTTC. Protein sequence: CASSLAPQGNYEQYF.

The gene calls are TRBV27 and TRBJ2-7; 7 bases match TRBD1. Germline-derived CDR1 and CDR2 are MNHEY and SMNVEV (reference sequence). The CDR3 loop spans 14 amino acids. Trimming cost V 2 bases and J 3 bases; bases outside gene matches: 4. The CDR3 coding sequence is TGTGCCAGCAGTTTAGGGGACAGCAGCTACGAGCAGTACTTC. Residues: CASSLGDSSYEQYF.

This clone was counted between two and nine times. J is TRBJ2-7 and V is TRBV6-4; D not certain. This CDR3 has 13 amino acids. V was cut by 4 bases and J by 4 bases, with 11 bases left in between. Looked up from germline, CDR1 is MRHNA and CDR2 is SNTAGT. This CDR3 reads CASSASIGYEQYF. CDR3 sequence (DNA): TGTGCCAGCAGTGCCTCTATAGGATACGAGCAGTACTTC.

This sequence joins TRBV5-1 and TRBJ1-5; D call uncertain. In germline, CDR1 is SGHRS, CDR2 YFSETQ. The V gene lost 1 base and the J gene lost 3 bases, with 20 bases spanning the gap. The CDR3 has 18 residues. This CDR3 is CASSLQSNDRANNQPQHF. The DNA of the CDR3 is TGCGCCAGCAGCTTGCAGTCGAACGACCGGGCCAACAATCAGCCCCAGCATTTT.

This clone occurred a few times. The rearrangement links TRBV3-1 (or the pseudogene TRBV3-2) to TRBJ2-7, with D unresolved. V lost 4 bases and J 1 base, leaving 5 bases between the germline ends. CDR3 length: 12 amino acids. In germline, CDR1 is LGHDT, CDR2 YNNKEL (reference sequence). The CDR3 DNA is TGTGCCAGCAGCCGCCGATCCTACGAGCAGTACTTC. This gives the protein CASSRRSYEQYF.

DNA of the CDR3: TGTGCCAGCAGCGCTAGACAGGGAGCCTCTGAAGCTTTCTTT. It specifies CASSARQGASEAFF. V gene TRBV7-2 combines with J gene TRBJ1-1; 7 nucleotides agree with TRBD1. Germline trimming cut 5 bases from V and 6 bases from J; bases unmatched to any gene: 9. This CDR3 is 14 amino acids long. CDR1 is SGHTA and CDR2 is FQGNSA in the germline V gene.

The chain employs TRBV5-1 and TRBJ2-1; D gene ambiguous. The CDR3 covers 16 residues. Germline V gives CDR1 SGHRS, CDR2 YFSETQ. The ends were cut back, 2 bases at V and 0 bases at J, with 12 bases in the middle. This chain's CDR3 is CASSFARTSSYNEQFF. The CDR3 bases are TGCGCCAGCAGCTTCGCCCGAACCTCCTCCTACAATGAGCAGTTCTTC.

This chain connects TRBV19 to TRBJ1-6, with TRBD1 as a possible D gene (6 bases). The V gene's germline CDR1 is LNHDA and CDR2 SQIVND (reference sequence). V lost 6 bases and J 7 bases, leaving 10 bases between the germline ends. The CDR3 sequence is 13 residues long. The CDR3 nucleotides are TGTGCCAGTAGCACAGGGATCAATTCACCCCTCCACTTT. Protein sequence: CASSTGINSPLHF. Looking up the rest from reference TRBV19 and TRBJ1-6 gives the full variable domain: DGGITQSPKYLFRKEGQNVTLSCEQNLNHDAMYWYRQDPGQGLRLIYYSQIVNDFQKGDIAEGYSVSREKKESFPLTVTSAQKNPTAFYLCASSTGINSPLHFGNGTRLTVT.

The chain employs TRBV7-9 and TRBJ2-1; TRBD1 aligns across 10 bases. The trim removed 4 bases at V and 4 bases at J, leaving 4 bases unmatched. CDR1 is SEHNR, CDR2 FQNEAQ, per germline (reference sequence). The CDR3 covers 15 residues. The CDR3 region is CASSSRTGGYNEQFF. CDR3 nucleotide sequence: TGTGCCAGCAGCTCCAGGACAGGGGGATACAATGAGCAGTTCTTC.

The chain recombines TRBV23-1 with TRBJ1-4; D is possibly TRBD1 (5 bases). TRBV23-1 is designated an ORF whose function remains uncertain. The CDR3 runs 15 residues. V was trimmed by 6 bases and J by 6 bases, leaving 17 bases between them. CDR3 DNA sequence: TGCGCCAGCAGCCCGGTCAGACGAGGGGATGAAAAACTGTTTTTT. Translation: CASSPVRRGDEKLFF.

The rearrangement joins TRBV7-9 to TRBJ2-7, with D unclear. The V gene's germline CDR1 is SEHNR and CDR2 FQNEAQ (reference sequence). This CDR3 contains 14 residues. Between the trimmed V and J ends, which lost 5 bases and 2 bases, there was a span of 13 bases. In DNA, the CDR3 is TGTGCCAGCAGCGTTATTGGCGGAACCTACGAGCAGTACTTC. As protein: CASSVIGGTYEQYF.

The sample holds a few counts of this clone. The chain joins TRBV18 to TRBJ2-1; D perhaps matches TRBD1 (8 bases). Germline CDR1 is KGHSH and CDR2 is LQKENI. The CDR3 is made up of 14 amino acids. Between the trimmed V and J ends, which lost 2 bases and 7 bases, there was a span of 12 bases. The CDR3 spells CASSPTGGGNEQFF. The CDR3 DNA reads TGTGCCAGCTCACCAACAGGGGGAGGGAATGAGCAGTTCTTC.

V usage is TRBV5-1 and J usage is TRBJ2-5, with 8 bases identical to TRBD2. Trimming removed 4 bases from V and 6 bases from J; junction bases left unmatched: 26. The CDR3 spans 20 residues. CDR1 SGHRS and CDR2 YFSETQ come from the germline V gene. The CDR3 is CASSPGDRDKVSRGGKTQYF. Here the CDR3 DNA reads TGCGCCAGCAGCCCAGGTGACCGGGACAAGGTTTCACGGGGGGGAAAGACCCAGTACTTC.